The 6 T cell receptor beta chains listed next were all sequenced from one sample in a study of response to subunit inactivated influenza vaccine. In TCRdb, the RT-PCR reads were re-called with MiXCR into one record per CDR3 protein. Among just under 550,000 distinct CDR3 sequences listed, under 30% were seen once. In addition, the sample was reused for a study of T cells expressing NK-cell markers. From that study: TCR beta cDNA was made by 5'RACE template switching with UMIs.

The sequencing used CD4+ T cells sorted from PBMCs, collected 11 to 12 days after vaccination. All receptors come from a man in his fifties or sixties who received an inactivated influenza vaccine.

This clonotype was counted between two and nine times. The rearrangement links TRBV7-9 to TRBJ2-7, with 11 bases that match TRBD1. Germline assignment: CDR1 SEHNR and CDR2 FQNEAQ (reference sequence). V was pared by 4 bases and J by 3 bases, with 5 bases of the junction left unmatched. CDR3 length: 15 amino acids. CDR3 sequence reads: CASSSAGTGGYEQYF. The CDR3 coding sequence is TGTGCCAGCAGCTCGGCCGGGACAGGGGGCTACGAGCAGTACTTC.

J is TRBJ2-3 and V is TRBV20-1, with TRBD2 as a possible D gene (6 bases). Per germline, CDR1 DFQATT and CDR2 SNEGSKA (reference sequence). This CDR3 comprises 13 residues. Trimming removed 3 bases from V and 4 bases from J, with 11 bases in between. Here the CDR3 DNA reads TGCAGTGCTAGCGGCGGGGTACCAGATACGCAGTATTTT. This codes for CSASGGVPDTQYF.

This clonotype was detected a few times. The rearrangement links TRBV29-1 to TRBJ1-1, with a tentative D call TRBD1 (5 bases). The CDR3 is made up of 14 amino acids. Trimming pared 0 bases from V and 1 base from J, leaving 9 bases between. From germline, CDR1 is SQVTM and CDR2 ANQGSEA. Here the CDR3 DNA reads TGCAGCGTTGAAGATTTTCAGGGGAACACTGAAGCTTTCTTT. It encodes CSVEDFQGNTEAFF.

This clonotype was recorded a few times. This rearrangement joins TRBV5-1 to TRBJ2-1, with D possibly being TRBD1 or TRBD2 (5 bases each). The germline gives CDR1 SGHRS, CDR2 YFSETQ. There are 13 residues in the CDR3. V lost 4 bases and J lost 9, with 14 bases in between. The CDR3, as DNA: TGCGCCAGCAGCGAACAGGAACGGGGTGAGCAGTTCTTC. Protein: CASSEQERGEQFF.

The gene calls are TRBV27 and TRBJ2-7; D might be TRBD1 or TRBD2, each matching 5 bases. The CDR3 runs 11 residues. Germline lookup yields CDR1 MNHEY and CDR2 SMNVEV (reference sequence). V was cut by 5 bases and J by 10 bases, with 12 bases left in between. The CDR3 DNA sequence: TGTGCCAGCAGTCTTGGGGGAAGCCAGTACTTC. Translating it yields CASSLGGSQYF.

The chain uses TRBV11-2 and TRBJ2-5; D tentatively fits TRBD1 or TRBD2 (6 bases each). With 4 bases removed from V and 5 bases from J, the gap between germline ends came to 23 bases. The CDR3 covers 17 residues. The V gene's germline CDR1 is SGHAT and CDR2 FQNNGV. CDR3 protein: CASSSFAGTKGGETQYF. The CDR3 bases are TGTGCCAGCAGCTCATTCGCCGGGACAAAGGGAGGTGAGACCCAGTACTTC.